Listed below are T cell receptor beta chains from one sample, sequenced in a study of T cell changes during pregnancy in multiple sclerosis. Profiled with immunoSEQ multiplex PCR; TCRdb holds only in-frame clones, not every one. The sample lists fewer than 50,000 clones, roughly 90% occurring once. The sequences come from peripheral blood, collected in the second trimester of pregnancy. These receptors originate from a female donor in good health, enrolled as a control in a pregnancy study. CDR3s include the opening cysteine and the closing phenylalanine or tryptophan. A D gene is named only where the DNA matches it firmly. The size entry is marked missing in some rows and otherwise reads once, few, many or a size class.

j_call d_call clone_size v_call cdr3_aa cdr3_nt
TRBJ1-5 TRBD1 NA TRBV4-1 CASSQDPGQTLLF TGCGCCAGCAGCCAAGATCCGGGACAGACCCTTCTTTTT
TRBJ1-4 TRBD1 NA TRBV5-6 CASSLQGNTNEKLFF TGTGCCAGCAGCTTACAGGGGAATACTAATGAAAAACTGTTTTTT
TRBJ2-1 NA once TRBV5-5 CASSPPAGINEQFF TGTGCCAGCAGCCCACCGGCAGGGATCAATGAGCAGTTCTTC
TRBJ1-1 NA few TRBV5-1 CASSLEEGSNTEAFF TGCGCCAGCAGCTTGGAGGAGGGCTCGAACACTGAAGCTTTCTTT
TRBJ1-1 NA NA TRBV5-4 CASSFNRVNTEAFF TGTGCCAGCAGCTTCAACAGGGTGAACACTGAAGCTTTCTTT
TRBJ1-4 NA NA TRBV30 CAWSATGATNEKLFF TGTGCCTGGAGCGCTACAGGAGCAACTAATGAAAAACTGTTTTTT
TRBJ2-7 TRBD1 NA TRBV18 CASSSGQGAFEQYF TGTGCCAGCTCATCGGGACAGGGGGCGTTCGAGCAGTACTTC
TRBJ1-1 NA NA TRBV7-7 CASSLEGGQEPMNTEAFF TGTGCCAGCAGCTTAGAGGGCGGGCAGGAACCCATGAACACTGAAGCTTTCTTT
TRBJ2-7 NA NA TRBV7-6 CASSWGAYEQYF TGTGCCAGCAGCTGGGGGGCCTACGAGCAGTACTTC
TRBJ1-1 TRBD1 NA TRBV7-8 CASTSSGGRRGEAFF TGTGCCAGCACCTCTTCAGGGGGCAGGCGTGGTGAAGCTTTCTTT
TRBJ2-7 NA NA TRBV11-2 CASSLGGQIDEQYF TGTGCCAGCAGCTTGGGCGGACAGATAGACGAGCAGTACTTC
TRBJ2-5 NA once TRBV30 CAWSVGQYQETQYF TGTGCCTGGAGTGTCGGACAGTACCAAGAGACCCAGTACTTC
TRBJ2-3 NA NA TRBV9 CASSPEGVVDTQYF TGTGCCAGCAGCCCGGAGGGAGTAGTAGATACGCAGTATTTT
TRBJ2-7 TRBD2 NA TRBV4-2 CASSQDLLARYEQYF TGTGCCAGCAGCCAAGATTTACTAGCGAGATACGAGCAGTACTTC
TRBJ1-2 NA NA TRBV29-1 CSVVSGGLIYGYTF TGCAGCGTTGTCTCCGGGGGGCTCATCTATGGCTACACCTTC
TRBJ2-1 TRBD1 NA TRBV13 CASSFVKDRVAYNEQFF TGTGCCAGCAGCTTTGTTAAGGACAGGGTGGCCTACAATGAGCAGTTCTTC
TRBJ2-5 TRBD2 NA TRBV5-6 CASSNGLDGETQYF TGTGCCAGCAGCAACGGACTAGATGGAGAGACCCAGTACTTC
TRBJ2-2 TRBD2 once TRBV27 CASSVLAGGNTGELFF TGTGCCAGCAGTGTACTAGCGGGGGGGAACACCGGGGAGCTGTTTTTT
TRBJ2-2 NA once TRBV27 CASKLKGVSTGELFF TGTGCCAGCAAGCTGAAGGGGGTCAGCACCGGGGAGCTGTTTTTT
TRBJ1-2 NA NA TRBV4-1 CASSQESSQGMSGYTF TGCGCCAGCAGCCAAGAAAGTAGCCAGGGGATGAGTGGCTACACCTTC
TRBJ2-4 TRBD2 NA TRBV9 CASSVLAGGPLNIQYF TGTGCCAGCAGCGTTTTAGCGGGAGGGCCGTTAAACATTCAGTACTTC
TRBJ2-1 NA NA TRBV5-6 CASSWGQNNEQFF TGTGCCAGCAGCTGGGGACAAAACAATGAGCAGTTCTTC
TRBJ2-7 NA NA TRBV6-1 CASMYGYEQYF TGTGCCAGCATGTACGGTTACGAGCAGTACTTC
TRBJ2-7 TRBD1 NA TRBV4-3 CASSQDHGTGGEQYF TGCGCCAGCAGCCAGGACCACGGGACAGGGGGTGAGCAGTACTTC
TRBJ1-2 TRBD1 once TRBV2 CAGSGGDRNQRDYGYTF TGTGCCGGATCGGGTGGGGACAGGAACCAAAGGGACTATGGCTACACCTTC
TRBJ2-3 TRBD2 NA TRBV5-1 CASSLALAGASDTQYF TGCGCCAGCAGCTTGGCGCTAGCGGGGGCCTCAGATACGCAGTATTTT
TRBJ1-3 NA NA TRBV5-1 CASSEIGTFSGNTIYF TGCGCCAGCAGCGAGATAGGGACTTTCTCTGGAAACACCATATATTTT
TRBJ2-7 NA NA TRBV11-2 CASSLGSFYEQYF TGTGCCAGCAGCTTAGGCAGTTTCTACGAGCAGTACTTC
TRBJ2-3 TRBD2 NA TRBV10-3 CAISRASGGSTDTQYF TGTGCCATCAGTCGGGCTAGCGGGGGGAGCACAGATACGCAGTATTTT
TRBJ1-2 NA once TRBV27 CASSSTRALRGAYGYTF TGTGCCAGCAGTTCTACTCGGGCCCTCCGGGGAGCCTATGGCTACACCTTC
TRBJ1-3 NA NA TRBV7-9 CASSPKSAGWNSGNTIYF TGTGCCAGCAGCCCAAAGTCGGCAGGGTGGAACTCTGGAAACACCATATATTTT
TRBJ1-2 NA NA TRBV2 CASSEGRIGYTF TGTGCCAGCAGTGAAGGGCGGATTGGCTACACCTTC
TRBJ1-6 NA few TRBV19 CASSIDRYSPLHF TGTGCCAGTAGTATAGACAGGTATTCACCCCTCCACTTT
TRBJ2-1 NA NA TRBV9 CASSPNWGDEQFF TGTGCCAGCAGCCCCAACTGGGGCGATGAGCAGTTCTTC
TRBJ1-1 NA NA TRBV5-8 CASSWRLTGTEAFF TGTGCCAGCAGCTGGCGGCTTACTGGCACTGAAGCTTTCTTT
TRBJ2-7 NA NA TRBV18 CASSPRETYEQYF TGTGCCAGCTCACCTCGGGAAACCTACGAGCAGTACTTC
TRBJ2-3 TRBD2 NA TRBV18 CASSPDSGMSSDTQYF TGTGCCAGCTCACCCGATAGCGGGATGAGTTCAGATACGCAGTATTTT
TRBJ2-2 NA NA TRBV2 CASTPPSTGELFF TGTGCCAGCACCCCCCCATCCACCGGGGAGCTGTTTTTT
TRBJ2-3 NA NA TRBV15 CATSRGRDTDTQYF TGTGCCACCAGCAGAGGGCGGGACACAGATACGCAGTATTTT
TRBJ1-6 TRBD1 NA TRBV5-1 CASSRDRGQNSPLHF TGCGCCAGCAGCCGGGACAGGGGGCAGAATTCACCCCTCCACTTT
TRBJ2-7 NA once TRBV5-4 CASRAWGLRTYEQYF TGTGCCAGCAGGGCCTGGGGGCTGAGGACCTACGAGCAGTACTTC
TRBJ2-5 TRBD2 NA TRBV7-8 CASSTQTWTSGDYAFQETQYF TGTGCCAGCAGCACTCAAACCTGGACTAGCGGTGACTATGCTTTCCAAGAGACCCAGTACTTC
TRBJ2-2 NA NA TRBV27 CASSLLGRLNTGELFF TGTGCCAGCAGTTTACTAGGGAGGCTAAACACCGGGGAGCTGTTTTTT
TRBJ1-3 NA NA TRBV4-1 CASSPRDMGNTIYF TGCGCCAGCAGCCCCCGGGACATGGGAAACACCATATATTTT
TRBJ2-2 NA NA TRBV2 CASRETRLTGELFF TGTGCCAGCAGAGAAACGAGACTAACCGGGGAGCTGTTTTTT
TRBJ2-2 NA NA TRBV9 CASSTGDLDTGELFF TGTGCCAGCAGCACCGGGGATTTGGACACCGGGGAGCTGTTTTTT
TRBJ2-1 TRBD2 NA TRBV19 CASSFAGGHNEQFF TGTGCCAGTAGTTTTGCGGGAGGGCACAATGAGCAGTTCTTC
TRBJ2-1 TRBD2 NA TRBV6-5 CASSSGRAGYNEQFF TGTGCCAGCAGTAGCGGGAGGGCCGGTTACAATGAGCAGTTCTTC
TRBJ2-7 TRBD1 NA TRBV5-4 CASSWTGAYEQYF TGTGCCAGCAGCTGGACAGGAGCGTACGAGCAGTACTTC
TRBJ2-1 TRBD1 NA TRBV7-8 CASSQGASYYNEQFF TGTGCCAGCAGCCAGGGGGCATCTTATTACAATGAGCAGTTCTTC
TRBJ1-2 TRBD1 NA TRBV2 CASRTGSLYGYTF TGTGCCAGCCGGACAGGGAGCCTGTATGGCTACACCTTC
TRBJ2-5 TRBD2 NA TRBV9 CASSVGLVSGGEETQYF TGTGCCAGCAGCGTAGGGTTGGTCTCGGGGGGGGAAGAGACCCAGTACTTC